This T cell receptor beta chain is drawn from a study of OX40 agonist ivuxolimab in advanced cancers. Background on the study: Patients enrolled in dose escalation were diagnosed with hepatocellular carcinoma, melanoma, renal cell or head and neck cancer. From roughly 20 to 85 years was the age range, with a mean of approximately 63 years, and around 84% were male. Partial responses were achieved by three patients, of whom one had hepatocellular carcinoma and two had cutaneous melanoma.

The table came from immunoSEQ multiplex PCR; TCRdb's copy has only in-frame clones and leaves some out. The sample includes under 85,000 clones, around 86% of them seen just once. The CDR3 runs to 14 residues. The V gene's germline CDR1 is LGHNT and CDR2 FRNRAP. Deletions cut 6 bases from V and 3 bases from J, with 12 bases between. This clone came up once. Antigen specificity is unknown. Regarding the study as a whole: Researchers report that CD8+ T cells had, on average, more expanded clones than CD4+.

The source material was CD4+ or CD8+ T cells sorted from blood, sampled in a trial of the OX40 agonist ivuxolimab. The V call is TRBV12-5, the J call TRBJ1-5; possible D gene TRBD1, 6 bases. The sequence derives from an adult with an advanced solid tumor such as melanoma, head and neck, liver or kidney cancer. Here the CDR3 DNA reads TGTGCTAGTGGCCATACAGGGAACAATCAGCCCCAGCATTTT. Translated, it gives CASGHTGNNQPQHF.